The text below deals with one TCR beta chain. Its specificity is not known. Only Caucasian adults living in Nashville, Tennessee served as donors. This entry comes from a study of shared clonotypes between healthy human individuals. Study conclusions and caveats: Non-shared clonotypes showed lower generation probabilities than clonotypes common to all four donors. Rarefaction showed that sequencing of sorted subsets was incomplete (despite large depth).

In the original analysis: Filtering differed because ImmunoSEQ produced junction-only sequences that carried no quality scores. Only in-frame clones appear in the TCRdb table, and some are missing; sequencing was by immunoSEQ multiplex PCR. That table furnishes V, J and clone size, whereas the DNA furnished D and trimming. The sample yields 2 million to 2.5 million clones, 93% seen once. The sample comprised naive CD4+ T cells from PBMCs. Sample subset: CD45RA+ positively selected. The receptor was isolated from a man between 18 and 29 years old in good health. Some clones in this sample may be carry-over from other donors' samples.

DNA for the CDR3: TGTGCCAGCAGTATGAAACAGGGGTCCTATAATTCACCCCTCCACTTT. It yields the protein CASSMKQGSYNSPLHF. The chain has TRBV6-6 and TRBJ1-6; 7 positions agree with TRBD1. V shed 5 bases, J shed 1 base, and the junction held 5 bases outside the gene matches. The V gene's germline CDR1 is MNHNY and CDR2 SVGAGI (reference sequence). The length of the CDR3 is 16 residues.